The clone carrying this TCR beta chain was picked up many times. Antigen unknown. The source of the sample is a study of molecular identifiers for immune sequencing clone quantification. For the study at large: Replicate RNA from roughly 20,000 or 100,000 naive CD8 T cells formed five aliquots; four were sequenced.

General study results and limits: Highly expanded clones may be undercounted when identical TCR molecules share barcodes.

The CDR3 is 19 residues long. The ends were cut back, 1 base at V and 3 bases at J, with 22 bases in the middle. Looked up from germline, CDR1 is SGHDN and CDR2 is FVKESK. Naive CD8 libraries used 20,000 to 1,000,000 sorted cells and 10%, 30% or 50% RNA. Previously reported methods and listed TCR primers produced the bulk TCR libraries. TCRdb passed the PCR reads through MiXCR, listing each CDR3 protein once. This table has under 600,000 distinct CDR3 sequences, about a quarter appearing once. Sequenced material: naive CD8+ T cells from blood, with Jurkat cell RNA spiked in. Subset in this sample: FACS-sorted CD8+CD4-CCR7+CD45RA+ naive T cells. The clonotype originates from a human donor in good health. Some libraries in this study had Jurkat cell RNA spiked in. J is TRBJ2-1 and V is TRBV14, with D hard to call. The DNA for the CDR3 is TGTGCCAGCAGCCAAGCAGACCCCCCCGACTCGGAGTACTACAATGAGCAGTTCTTC. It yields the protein CASSQADPPDSEYYNEQFF.